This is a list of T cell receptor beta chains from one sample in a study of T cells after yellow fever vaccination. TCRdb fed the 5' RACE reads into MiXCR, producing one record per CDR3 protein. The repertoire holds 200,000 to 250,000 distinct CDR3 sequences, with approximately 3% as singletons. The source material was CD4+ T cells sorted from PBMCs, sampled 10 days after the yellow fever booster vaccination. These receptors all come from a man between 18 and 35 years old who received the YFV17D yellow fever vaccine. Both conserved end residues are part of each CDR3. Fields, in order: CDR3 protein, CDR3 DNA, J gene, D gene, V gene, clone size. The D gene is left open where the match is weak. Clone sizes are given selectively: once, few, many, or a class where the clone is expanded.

cdr3_aa: CSASPGSGELFF; cdr3_nt: TGCAGTGCTAGTCCCGGGTCCGGGGAGCTGTTTTTT; j_call: TRBJ2-2; d_call: NA; v_call: TRBV20-1; clone_size: many
cdr3_aa: CASSLMGSGELFF; cdr3_nt: TGCGCCAGCAGCCTAATGGGGAGCGGGGAGCTGTTTTTT; j_call: TRBJ2-2; d_call: NA; v_call: TRBV5-1; clone_size: few
cdr3_aa: CASSPLVQGMNTEAFF; cdr3_nt: TGTGCCAGCAGCCCCCTGGTACAGGGTATGAACACTGAAGCTTTCTTT; j_call: TRBJ1-1; d_call: NA; v_call: TRBV14; clone_size: many
cdr3_aa: CASSSAQGHVRGQADTQYF; cdr3_nt: TGTGCCAGCAGCTCCGCACAGGGGCATGTGAGGGGGCAGGCAGATACGCAGTATTTT; j_call: TRBJ2-3; d_call: TRBD1; v_call: TRBV7-2; clone_size: NA
cdr3_aa: CASRRGWIWGSTDTQYF; cdr3_nt: TGTGCCAGCAGAAGGGGGTGGATTTGGGGATCCACAGATACGCAGTATTTT; j_call: TRBJ2-3; d_call: NA; v_call: TRBV6-5; clone_size: few
cdr3_aa: CSASPSGGAGEQFF; cdr3_nt: TGCAGTGCTAGTCCTAGCGGGGGGGCCGGGGAGCAGTTCTTC; j_call: TRBJ2-1; d_call: TRBD2; v_call: TRBV20-1; clone_size: few
cdr3_aa: CASSIAATNTGELFF; cdr3_nt: TGTGCCAGTAGTATCGCAGCGACGAACACCGGGGAGCTGTTTTTT; j_call: TRBJ2-2; d_call: NA; v_call: TRBV19; clone_size: NA
cdr3_aa: CASSPGLESTDTQYF; cdr3_nt: TGCGCCAGCAGCCCGGGACTAGAAAGCACAGATACGCAGTATTTT; j_call: TRBJ2-3; d_call: TRBD2; v_call: TRBV5-1; clone_size: many
cdr3_aa: CASSLGGYSYNEQFF; cdr3_nt: TGCGCCAGCAGCTTGGGGGGCTACTCCTACAATGAGCAGTTCTTC; j_call: TRBJ2-1; d_call: NA; v_call: TRBV5-1; clone_size: many
cdr3_aa: CASSRGQGGSTEAFF; cdr3_nt: TGCGCCAGCAGCCGAGGACAGGGCGGGAGCACTGAAGCTTTCTTT; j_call: TRBJ1-1; d_call: TRBD1; v_call: TRBV10-2; clone_size: few
cdr3_aa: CASSLSHVLGTQYF; cdr3_nt: TGTGCCAGCAGTTTATCCCACGTCCTGGGGACCCAGTACTTC; j_call: TRBJ2-5; d_call: NA; v_call: TRBV28; clone_size: few
cdr3_aa: CASRPNRETGELFF; cdr3_nt: TGTGCCAGCAGACCGAACAGGGAAACCGGGGAGCTGTTTTTT; j_call: TRBJ2-2; d_call: NA; v_call: TRBV6-6; clone_size: many
cdr3_aa: CASSIDQPQHF; cdr3_nt: TGTGCCAGCAGTATAGATCAGCCCCAGCATTTT; j_call: TRBJ1-5; d_call: NA; v_call: TRBV28; clone_size: NA
cdr3_aa: CASLATSGDTEAFF; cdr3_nt: TGCGCCAGCCTCGCCACCTCAGGGGACACTGAAGCTTTCTTT; j_call: TRBJ1-1; d_call: NA; v_call: TRBV5-1; clone_size: NA
cdr3_aa: CASRLAGGPYEQYF; cdr3_nt: TGTGCCAGCAGGCTAGCGGGGGGACCTTACGAGCAGTACTTC; j_call: TRBJ2-7; d_call: TRBD2; v_call: TRBV12-3/TRBV12-4; clone_size: NA
cdr3_aa: CASSLSADYEQYF; cdr3_nt: TGTGCCAGCAGTTTATCGGCCGATTACGAGCAGTACTTC; j_call: TRBJ2-7; d_call: NA; v_call: TRBV27; clone_size: NA
cdr3_aa: CASSLIQGGNEQFF; cdr3_nt: TGTGCCAGCAGCTTAATTCAGGGAGGGAATGAGCAGTTCTTC; j_call: TRBJ2-1; d_call: TRBD2; v_call: TRBV7-3; clone_size: NA
cdr3_aa: CASSPVGAGYNEQFF; cdr3_nt: TGTGCCAGCAGCCCCGTTGGGGCTGGCTACAATGAGCAGTTCTTC; j_call: TRBJ2-1; d_call: NA; v_call: TRBV7-2; clone_size: many
cdr3_aa: CATSRDPGVGNEKLFF; cdr3_nt: TGTGCCACCAGCAGAGATCCGGGGGTTGGTAATGAAAAACTGTTTTTT; j_call: TRBJ1-4; d_call: NA; v_call: TRBV15; clone_size: many
cdr3_aa: CACKTGTSGGAGDTQYF; cdr3_nt: TGCGCCTGCAAGACCGGGACTAGCGGGGGGGCAGGAGATACGCAGTATTTT; j_call: TRBJ2-3; d_call: TRBD2; v_call: TRBV5-1; clone_size: NA
cdr3_aa: CATSDFFRAYEQYF; cdr3_nt: TGTGCCACCAGTGATTTCTTCAGAGCCTACGAGCAGTACTTC; j_call: TRBJ2-7; d_call: NA; v_call: TRBV24-1; clone_size: few
cdr3_aa: CASSPMLGTHEQYF; cdr3_nt: TGTGCCAGCAGCCCCATGCTCGGGACACACGAGCAGTACTTC; j_call: TRBJ2-7; d_call: NA; v_call: TRBV14; clone_size: few
cdr3_aa: CASRPTWGALGANVLTF; cdr3_nt: TGTGCCAGCAGGCCGACATGGGGGGCGCTTGGGGCCAACGTCCTGACTTTC; j_call: TRBJ2-6; d_call: NA; v_call: TRBV12-3/TRBV12-4; clone_size: few
cdr3_aa: CSARWGASTDTQYF; cdr3_nt: TGCAGTGCTAGGTGGGGAGCTAGCACAGATACGCAGTATTTT; j_call: TRBJ2-3; d_call: NA; v_call: TRBV20-1; clone_size: many
cdr3_aa: CASSYTGGMNTEAFF; cdr3_nt: TGTGCCAGCAGTTATACAGGGGGCATGAACACTGAAGCTTTCTTT; j_call: TRBJ1-1; d_call: TRBD1; v_call: TRBV6-5; clone_size: many
cdr3_aa: CSARDRIPGQTSHREHF; cdr3_nt: TGCAGTGCTAGAGATAGAATTCCGGGACAGACTAGCCACAGAGAGCATTTT; j_call: TRBJ1-5; d_call: TRBD1; v_call: TRBV20-1; clone_size: many
cdr3_aa: CSARTASGAGEGTGELFF; cdr3_nt: TGCAGTGCTAGAACCGCGAGCGGGGCAGGGGAGGGCACCGGGGAGCTGTTTTTT; j_call: TRBJ2-2; d_call: NA; v_call: TRBV20-1; clone_size: few
cdr3_aa: CATSRDKSFPQETQYF; cdr3_nt: TGTGCCACCAGCAGAGATAAGTCCTTCCCCCAAGAGACCCAGTACTTC; j_call: TRBJ2-5; d_call: NA; v_call: TRBV15; clone_size: few
cdr3_aa: CASSAASGNSPLHF; cdr3_nt: TGTGCCAGCAGTGCAGCGTCAGGGAATTCACCCCTCCACTTT; j_call: TRBJ1-6; d_call: NA; v_call: TRBV12-3/TRBV12-4; clone_size: few
cdr3_aa: CSARDLSGLAKNIQYF; cdr3_nt: TGCAGTGCTAGAGATCTCTCGGGGTTAGCCAAAAACATTCAGTACTTC; j_call: TRBJ2-4; d_call: NA; v_call: TRBV20-1; clone_size: many
cdr3_aa: CASSHTGQEETQYF; cdr3_nt: TGTGCCAGCAGTCATACAGGACAGGAAGAGACACAGTACTTC; j_call: TRBJ2-5; d_call: TRBD1; v_call: TRBV12-3/TRBV12-4; clone_size: many
cdr3_aa: CASSRTAINEKLFF; cdr3_nt: TGTGCCAGCAGTCGGACAGCTATAAATGAAAAACTGTTTTTT; j_call: TRBJ1-4; d_call: NA; v_call: TRBV6-5; clone_size: many
cdr3_aa: CASSLVLDEQFF; cdr3_nt: TGTGCCAGCAGCTTAGTACTTGATGAGCAGTTCTTC; j_call: TRBJ2-1; d_call: NA; v_call: TRBV7-8; clone_size: many
cdr3_aa: CAISERAQGGYTF; cdr3_nt: TGTGCCATCAGTGAAAGGGCCCAGGGTGGCTACACCTTC; j_call: TRBJ1-2; d_call: NA; v_call: TRBV10-3; clone_size: NA
cdr3_aa: CASSQELRHHGYTF; cdr3_nt: TGTGCCAGCAGCCAAGAACTCCGGCACCATGGCTACACCTTC; j_call: TRBJ1-2; d_call: NA; v_call: TRBV14; clone_size: few
cdr3_aa: CASSLAFSGQRYTF; cdr3_nt: TGCGCCAGCAGCTTGGCCTTTTCCGGACAACGCTACACCTTC; j_call: TRBJ1-2; d_call: NA; v_call: TRBV5-1; clone_size: NA
cdr3_aa: CASSSSWTGGDIQYF; cdr3_nt: TGTGCCAGCAGCTCGTCATGGACAGGGGGGGACATTCAGTACTTC; j_call: TRBJ2-4; d_call: TRBD1; v_call: TRBV5-4; clone_size: NA
cdr3_aa: CATSRDRGNEKLFF; cdr3_nt: TGTGCCACCAGCAGAGACAGGGGTAATGAAAAACTGTTTTTT; j_call: TRBJ1-4; d_call: NA; v_call: TRBV15; clone_size: NA
cdr3_aa: CASRQAEPPEQYF; cdr3_nt: TGTGCCAGCCGACAGGCTGAGCCTCCGGAGCAGTACTTC; j_call: TRBJ2-7; d_call: NA; v_call: TRBV6-1; clone_size: NA
cdr3_aa: CSAFPTGDYYGYTF; cdr3_nt: TGCAGTGCTTTTCCGACAGGGGACTACTATGGCTACACCTTC; j_call: TRBJ1-2; d_call: TRBD1; v_call: TRBV20-1; clone_size: NA
cdr3_aa: CASSPLWGAPLEAFF; cdr3_nt: TGCGCCAGCAGCCCCCTGTGGGGGGCGCCCCTTGAAGCTTTCTTT; j_call: TRBJ1-1; d_call: NA; v_call: TRBV4-3; clone_size: NA
cdr3_aa: CASTTPPSGSYNEQFF; cdr3_nt: TGTGCCAGCACCACGCCCCCCAGCGGCTCCTACAATGAGCAGTTCTTC; j_call: TRBJ2-1; d_call: NA; v_call: TRBV7-2; clone_size: many
cdr3_aa: CASSQDPPGGTLRGETQYF; cdr3_nt: TGCGCCAGCAGCCAAGATCCTCCTGGGGGGACCTTAAGGGGAGAGACCCAGTACTTC; j_call: TRBJ2-5; d_call: NA; v_call: TRBV4-3; clone_size: many
cdr3_aa: CASSTRLANDTQYF; cdr3_nt: TGTGCCAGCAGCACCCGACTAGCTAACGATACGCAGTATTTT; j_call: TRBJ2-3; d_call: TRBD2; v_call: TRBV7-3; clone_size: NA
cdr3_aa: CASSLGGNSNQPQHF; cdr3_nt: TGTGCCAGCAGCTTAGGGGGTAATAGCAATCAGCCCCAGCATTTT; j_call: TRBJ1-5; d_call: NA; v_call: TRBV7-6; clone_size: many
cdr3_aa: CASSLTHSTDTQYF; cdr3_nt: TGCGCCAGCAGCTTGACCCACAGCACAGATACGCAGTATTTT; j_call: TRBJ2-3; d_call: NA; v_call: TRBV5-1; clone_size: many
cdr3_aa: CASSRSQASNEQFF; cdr3_nt: TGTGCCAGCAGCAGGTCCCAGGCCTCCAATGAGCAGTTCTTC; j_call: TRBJ2-1; d_call: NA; v_call: TRBV7-9; clone_size: few
cdr3_aa: CASSALLAGGETQYF; cdr3_nt: TGCGCCAGCAGTGCCCTACTAGCGGGGGGGGAGACCCAGTACTTC; j_call: TRBJ2-5; d_call: TRBD2; v_call: TRBV10-2; clone_size: NA
cdr3_aa: CASSYSTGADITSAIYF; cdr3_nt: TGTGCCAGCAGTTACTCGACAGGGGCAGATATCACCTCCGCCATATATTTT; j_call: TRBJ1-3; d_call: TRBD1; v_call: TRBV6-5; clone_size: NA
cdr3_aa: CSARAVAKNIQYF; cdr3_nt: TGCAGTGCTAGAGCAGTAGCCAAAAACATTCAGTACTTC; j_call: TRBJ2-4; d_call: NA; v_call: TRBV20-1; clone_size: few
cdr3_aa: CASSSSGSDYGYTF; cdr3_nt: TGTGCCAGCAGTTCATCAGGGTCAGACTATGGCTACACCTTC; j_call: TRBJ1-2; d_call: NA; v_call: TRBV6-6; clone_size: many
cdr3_aa: CASRSGQGSYGYTF; cdr3_nt: TGTGCCAGCAGGTCGGGACAGGGGAGCTATGGCTACACCTTC; j_call: TRBJ1-2; d_call: TRBD1; v_call: TRBV6-5; clone_size: NA
cdr3_aa: CASSQVGVGQFF; cdr3_nt: TGTGCCAGCAGCCAGGTGGGGGTAGGGCAGTTCTTC; j_call: TRBJ2-1; d_call: NA; v_call: TRBV7-9; clone_size: many
cdr3_aa: CASSPQDRVDYGYTF; cdr3_nt: TGTGCCAGCTCACCACAAGACAGGGTGGACTATGGCTACACCTTC; j_call: TRBJ1-2; d_call: TRBD1; v_call: TRBV18; clone_size: NA
cdr3_aa: CASSLGGLGYETQYF; cdr3_nt: TGTGCCAGTAGCTTGGGGGGGCTGGGATATGAGACCCAGTACTTC; j_call: TRBJ2-5; d_call: NA; v_call: TRBV5-6; clone_size: many